These T cell receptor beta chains were read from a single sample in a study of beta chain features in type 1 diabetes. Profiled with immunoSEQ multiplex PCR; TCRdb holds only in-frame clones, not every one. The sample holds under 500,000 clones, approximately 28% seen once. Input material: naive CD4+ T cells from blood. The source is a man younger than 30 in good health. Both conserved end residues are part of each CDR3. D genes are given only for firm matches. Size is omitted from some rows. Given values are once, few, many or a class for expanded clones.

clone_size j_call v_call d_call cdr3_aa cdr3_nt
- TRBJ2-5 TRBV20-1 - CSAPGGETQYF TGCAGTGCTCCCGGTGGGGAGACCCAGTACTTC
- TRBJ2-7 TRBV6-1 - CASRSGSYEQYF TGTGCCAGCAGGTCAGGGTCCTACGAGCAGTACTTC
- TRBJ2-2 TRBV9 TRBD2 CASSVGTSNTGELFF TGTGCCAGCAGCGTCGGGACTAGTAACACCGGGGAGCTGTTTTTT
- TRBJ1-1 TRBV4-2 - CASSQKGSNTEAFF TGTGCCAGCAGCCAAAAGGGCAGTAACACTGAAGCTTTCTTT
- TRBJ1-2 TRBV30 - CAWSRTDTYGYTF TGTGCCTGGAGCAGGACCGACACATATGGCTACACCTTC
- TRBJ2-2 TRBV5-1 TRBD2 CASKLAGVVGELFF TGCGCCTCCAAACTAGCGGGAGTTGTCGGGGAGCTGTTTTTT
few TRBJ2-5 TRBV11-2 TRBD2 CASSLQTSGSSETQYF TGTGCCAGCAGCCTACAGACTAGCGGGAGTTCCGAGACCCAGTACTTC
- TRBJ2-3 TRBV29-1 - CSVSSMGETDTQYF TGCAGCGTATCCTCCATGGGGGAGACAGATACGCAGTATTTT
- TRBJ2-3 TRBV7-2 - CASSLAWGELLTDTQYF TGTGCCAGCAGCTTAGCGTGGGGGGAGCTATTAACAGATACGCAGTATTTT
- TRBJ2-5 TRBV4-2 TRBD2 CASSQEIAGQETQYF TGTGCCAGCAGCCAAGAAATAGCGGGTCAAGAGACCCAGTACTTC
- TRBJ2-1 TRBV9 TRBD2 CASSALAGVYNEQFF TGTGCCAGCAGCGCGCTAGCGGGAGTCTACAATGAGCAGTTCTTC
- TRBJ2-1 TRBV7-3 - CASSLMGPSSYNEQFF TGTGCCAGCAGCTTAATGGGACCGAGCTCCTACAATGAGCAGTTCTTC
- TRBJ2-2 TRBV9 - CASSAEGYTGELFF TGTGCCAGCAGCGCCGAGGGGTACACCGGGGAGCTGTTTTTT
few TRBJ2-1 TRBV9 TRBD2 CASSTTSGSYNEQFF TGTGCCAGCAGCACGACTAGCGGGAGTTACAATGAGCAGTTCTTC
- TRBJ1-2 TRBV30 - CAWSARTPSSNYGYTF TGTGCCTGGAGCGCCCGGACACCCAGCTCTAACTATGGCTACACCTTC
few TRBJ2-7 TRBV18 TRBD1 CASSPGQGDPYEQYF TGTGCCAGCTCACCGGGACAGGGGGATCCCTACGAGCAGTACTTC
- TRBJ2-1 TRBV7-9 - CASSSSVEQFF TGTGCCAGCAGCTCCAGCGTCGAGCAGTTCTTC
few TRBJ2-4 TRBV7-2 - CASSLAAGSDIQYF TGTGCCAGCAGCTTAGCGGCAGGGTCGGACATTCAGTACTTC
- TRBJ2-5 TRBV27 TRBD1 CASSTGGVETQYF TGTGCCAGCAGCACAGGGGGCGTAGAGACCCAGTACTTC
- TRBJ2-7 TRBV7-2 - CASSPRLGLGEQYF TGTGCCAGCAGCCCCCGCCTTGGTCTGGGCGAGCAGTACTTC
- TRBJ1-1 TRBV29-1 TRBD1 CSVDAGRDRGSNTEAFF TGCAGCGTTGACGCCGGCCGGGACAGGGGTTCGAACACTGAAGCTTTCTTT
- TRBJ2-7 TRBV7-9 - CASSFRTEGTSYEQYF TGTGCCAGCAGCTTTAGGACAGAGGGGACCTCCTACGAGCAGTACTTC
- TRBJ2-3 TRBV9 - CASSVLTTHGTDTQYF TGTGCCAGCAGCGTCCTTACTACCCACGGCACAGATACGCAGTATTTT